The text below deals with one T cell receptor (beta chain). The sample holds many counts of this clonotype. The antigen it recognizes is unknown. No much larger clonotype is one base removed from it; base qualities were not supplied. The sample belongs to a study of T cells after yellow fever vaccination (dated by TCRdb to about 2019). Regarding the research as a whole: The SMART-Seq v4 Ultra Low Input RNA kit was used to prepare libraries from fractions with low cell numbers. To track T-cell clones before and after primary and booster YFV17D yellow fever vaccination, bulk TCR alpha and beta repertoires were sequenced longitudinally. Two healthy male donors, one aged 18 to 30 and one aged 30 to 39 years, were included in the cohort. Blood was collected at multiple timepoints before and after primary and secondary immunization, and bulk PBMC replicates and cell subsets were isolated.

The treatment or condition label, as the study defines it: live attenuated yellow fever vaccine strain. PBMCs were isolated from peripheral blood using a standard Ficoll-Paque protocol. Dynabeads CD4 and CD8 positive selection kits were used to isolate CD4 and CD8 T-cell fractions. RNA was extracted with TriZol from bulk PBMCs, CD4 and CD8 fractions, and dextramer-positive and dextramer-negative fractions. Broad study findings and their caveats: A small share of clonotypes occurred in both CD4 and CD8 compartments, likely arising from convergent recombination. Because only a couple of donors were included in the study, the extent to which the findings can be generalized is limited. After the booster, most of the clones that had expanded following primary vaccination were detected again (almost 98% of CD4 and roughly 88% of CD8), which suggests that memory was broadly maintained. The secondary T-cell response was found to be weaker but faster than the primary response, with a peak reached on day 5 rather than on day 15. FACS-sorted repertoires could contain abundant contaminating clonotypes from the bulk population, so computational filtering was required.

For CDR1 and CDR2, the germline V gene lists SQVTM and ANQGSEA. From cysteine to phenylalanine, the CDR3 is 12 amino acids long. Only the CDR3 DNA stays, 36 bases, in frame from base 1. A distance of 6 bases separates the germline ends of V and J, which lose 3 bases and 1 base respectively. TCR cDNA was synthesized by 5'RACE template switching, through which a universal primer site and unique molecular identifiers were introduced. cDNA synthesis was primed from both the TCR alpha and TCR beta constant segments. Libraries were amplified in two PCR steps, with sample barcodes and sequencing adapters added in the second step. Libraries were sequenced on Illumina HiSeq 2500 (2x100 bp) or NovaSeq (2x150 bp). In the source study's methods: Demultiplexing of reads and collapsing into UMI consensus sequences were performed with MIGEC, and V(D)J alignment was carried out with MiXCR. Clonotypes responding to the vaccine were identified with edgeR on replicate PBMC samples, with the criteria of FDR below 0.01 and a log2 fold change above 5 up to day 15. CD4 or CD8 identity was assigned to each bulk clonotype according to whether the clonotype was present at higher abundance in the sequenced CD4 repertoire or the sequenced CD8 repertoire. TCRdb took the public reads, trimmed them with fastp at Q25, ran MiXCR for clone calling and kept in-frame beta chains. Every CDR3 protein is listed once, alongside the most common genes and DNA of its rows. The V and J calls were determined by TCRdb, not by the authors. Counted in this sample were under 200,000 distinct CDR3 sequences; 6% to 7.5% of them appeared once. The ten largest clones add up to approximately 2.5% of the sample.

This material consisted of CD4+ T cells sorted from PBMCs, taken roughly 5 days after the first yellow fever vaccination. This TCR was sampled from a man aged 18-30 years who received the YFV17D yellow fever vaccine. The rearranged chain carries TRBV29-1 and TRBJ1-1, with the D segment identity uncertain. The CDR3 protein is CSVDQQNTEAFF. The DNA sequence is as follows: TGCAGCGTTGACCAGCAGAACACTGAAGCTTTCTTT.